This T cell receptor (beta chain) was profiled in a study of OX40 agonist ivuxolimab in advanced cancers. Concerning this clone: Its antigen is currently unknown.

Repertoires were generated with immunoSEQ multiplex PCR, while TCRdb's copy carries only in-frame clones and drops some. This table holds 55,000 to 85,000 clones, around nine tenths found once. General study results and limits: The average count of expanded clones was higher among CD8+ T cells than among CD4+. Low normalized clonal expansion also occurred in some nonresponding patients. At 0.1 to 3.0 mg/kg, clonal expansion of CD4+ and CD8+ blood T cells had occurred by week 6.

The germline V gene encodes CDR1 PRHDT and CDR2 FYEKMQ (reference sequence). V lost 5 bases, J lost 6 bases, and 12 bases lay in between. The CDR3 runs to 13 residues. The chain joins TRBV13 to TRBJ2-3, with a weak D call TRBD2 (5 bases). The sequencing here drew on CD4+ or CD8+ T cells sorted from blood, taken in a trial of the OX40 agonist ivuxolimab. The TCR comes from an adult with an advanced solid tumor such as melanoma, head and neck, liver or kidney cancer. The CDR3 region is CASSAGPPDTQYF. As DNA, the CDR3 is TGTGCCAGCAGCGCGGGCCCACCCGATACGCAGTATTTT.